This T cell receptor (beta chain) came from a study of PD-L1 blockade in urothelial cancer. Study background: Blood was tested 3 weeks (second dose) and 6 weeks into treatment. Study conclusions and caveats: It was durable-benefit patients whose tumor-associated blood clones expanded more at 3 weeks.

The protocol was immunoSEQ multiplex PCR, while the TCRdb copy is restricted to in-frame clones and leaves out a portion. The table lists about 70,000 clones, around 90% of them singletons, with more than 3.5% in the top ten. V gave up 6 bases and J gave up 6 bases, with 12 bases separating them. The CDR3 runs 13 residues. CDR1 and CDR2 from the germline V gene are LNHDA and SQIVND (reference sequence). With respect to this clone: Its matching antigen is unknown.

This sample's time point: pretreatment peripheral blood. J is TRBJ1-5 and V is TRBV19; D is undetermined. This receptor was identified in a man in his 70s with urothelial cancer. The source material was PBMCs, sampled around atezolizumab (anti-PD-L1) treatment. The DNA of the CDR3 is TGTGCCAGTAGAGAAAGGGAGGCTCAGCCCCAGCATTTT. Translation: CASREREAQPQHF.